The text below deals with one T cell receptor beta chain. Its antigen is unknown. These data come from a study of shared clonotypes between healthy human individuals. The CDR3 has 13 residues. Per germline, CDR1 SGHTA and CDR2 FQGNSA. Between the trimmed V and J ends, which lost 1 base and 6 bases, there was a span of 9 bases. Findings of the study overall: Shared clonotypes across all four donors exceeded non-shared ones in generation probability.

TCRdb's table, derived via immunoSEQ multiplex PCR, lists solely in-frame clones and lacks some. The data hold about 1.1 million clones, with 75% to 85% observed a single time. The receptor comes from a man in his late teens or twenties in good health. Some clones in this sample may be carry-over from other donors' samples. Sequenced material: memory CD4+ T cells from PBMCs. Subset: CD45RA-negative fraction. This chain links TRBV7-2 with TRBJ2-5; D is uncertain. This chain's CDR3 is CASSLGNSKTQYF. The CDR3, as DNA: TGTGCCAGCAGCTTAGGTAACTCAAAGACCCAGTACTTC.